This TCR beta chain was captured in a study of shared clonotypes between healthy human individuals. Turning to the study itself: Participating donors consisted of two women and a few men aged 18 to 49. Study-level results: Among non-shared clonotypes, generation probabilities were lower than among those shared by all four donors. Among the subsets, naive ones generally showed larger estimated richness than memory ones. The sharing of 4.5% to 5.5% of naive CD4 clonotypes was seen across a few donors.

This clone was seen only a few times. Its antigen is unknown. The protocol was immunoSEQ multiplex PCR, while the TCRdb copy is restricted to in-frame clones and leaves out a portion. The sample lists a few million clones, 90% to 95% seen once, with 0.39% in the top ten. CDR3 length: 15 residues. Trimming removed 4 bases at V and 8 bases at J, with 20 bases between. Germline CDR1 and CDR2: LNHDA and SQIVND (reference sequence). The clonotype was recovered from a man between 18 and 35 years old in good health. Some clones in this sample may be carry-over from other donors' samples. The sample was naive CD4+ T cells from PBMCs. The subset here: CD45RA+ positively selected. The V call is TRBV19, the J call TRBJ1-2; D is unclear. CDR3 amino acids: CASSKVLLPGKGYTF. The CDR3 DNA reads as TGTGCCAGTAGTAAGGTCTTACTCCCGGGGAAGGGCTACACCTTC.